One and the same sample provided the 20 T cell receptor beta chains below, sequenced in a study of blood T cell repertoires in COVID-19. The protocol was immunoSEQ multiplex PCR, while the TCRdb copy is restricted to in-frame clones and leaves out a portion. Among 200,000 to 300,000 clones listed, roughly 86% were seen once. Sequences were obtained from peripheral blood. Source of these receptors: a human donor in a cohort sampled during active COVID-19.

The chain employs TRBV5-6 and TRBJ1-1, with D perhaps matching TRBD1 (5 bases). Germline values: CDR1 SGHDT, CDR2 YYEEEE. Trimming cost V 3 bases and J 0 bases, with 18 bases left between them. The CDR3 consists of 17 residues. CDR3 amino acids: CASSWGVRAGMNTEAFF. The DNA for the CDR3 is TGTGCCAGCAGCTGGGGGGTCCGGGCCGGGATGAACACTGAAGCTTTCTTT.

The chain couples TRBV14 to TRBJ1-3, with a possible D match to TRBD1 (5 bases). This CDR3 comprises 16 residues. Per the germline V gene, CDR1 is SGHDN and CDR2 is FVKESK. Deletions cut 2 bases from V and 3 bases from J, with 14 bases between. The CDR3 DNA reads as TGTGCCAGCAGCCAAAGGGGCTCATACCTTGGAAACACCATATATTTT. Amino acids: CASSQRGSYLGNTIYF.

The chain combines TRBV6-1 with TRBJ2-7, with D perhaps TRBD2 (5 bases). The V and J ends lost 2 bases and 2 bases respectively, with 16 bases between them. Germline lookup yields CDR1 MNHNS and CDR2 SASEGT. The CDR3 has 16 residues. This chain's CDR3 is CASSEYWRDGTYEQYF. CDR3 nucleotides: TGTGCCAGCAGTGAATATTGGAGAGACGGGACCTACGAGCAGTACTTC.

This clone was seen once. This rearrangement joins TRBV19 to TRBJ1-2, with D possibly matching TRBD1 (6 bases). The V end was cut by 6 bases, the J end by 6 bases, with 17 bases between. CDR3 length: 14 amino acids. Germline CDR1 and CDR2: LNHDA and SQIVND (reference sequence). Here the CDR3 DNA reads TGTGCCAGTAGCCTTCCACCAGGGGTAAATGGCTACACCTTC. Residues: CASSLPPGVNGYTF.

V usage is TRBV18 and J usage is TRBJ2-7, with TRBD2 identical over 7 bases. Per the germline V gene, CDR1 is KGHSH and CDR2 is LQKENI. This CDR3 has 13 amino acids. The junction had 1 base not matched to a gene; V was cut back by 2 bases and J by 3 bases. CDR3 coding DNA: TGTGCCAGCTCACCAGGCGGGGGCTACGAGCAGTACTTC. Translating it yields CASSPGGGYEQYF.

The V call is TRBV7-2, the J call TRBJ2-5; 13 nucleotides line up with TRBD2. This CDR3 has 17 residues. The germline V gene encodes CDR1 SGHTA and CDR2 FQGNSA. J lost 3 bases, V lost 4 bases, and 8 bases had no gene match. In DNA form, the CDR3 reads TGTGCCAGCAGCTCCTCGGGACTAGCGGGGAGGAAAGAGACCCAGTACTTC. The encoded protein is CASSSSGLAGRKETQYF.

This clone has just one count. The CDR3 bases are TGTGCCAGCAGCGAGGGACTATACTACGAGCAGTACTTC. Protein sequence: CASSEGLYYEQYF. The rearrangement uses TRBV9 and TRBJ2-7; 7 nucleotides match TRBD2. The CDR3 is 13 residues long. The trim removed 3 bases at V and 3 bases at J, leaving 3 bases unmatched. CDR1 SGDLS and CDR2 YYNGEE come from the germline V gene.

The V and J genes are TRBV18 and TRBJ2-3, with 7 positions matching TRBD2. V lost 3 bases to trimming and J lost 0 bases; unmatched junction nucleotides: 3. The germline CDR1 and CDR2 sequences are KGHSH and LQKENI. The CDR3 sequence is 15 residues long. The CDR3 DNA reads TGTGCCAGCTCACCGGCGCGGGGGAGCACAGATACGCAGTATTTT. Translation gives CASSPARGSTDTQYF.

The chain links TRBV28 to TRBJ1-1; D gene unclear. The V and J ends lost 5 bases and 3 bases respectively, with 4 bases between them. From germline, CDR1 is MDHEN and CDR2 SYDVKM. CDR3 size: 11 residues. CDR3 nucleotides: TGTGCCAGCAGTCCTGACACTGAAGCTTTCTTT. The encoded protein is CASSPDTEAFF.

The rearrangement uses TRBV27 and TRBJ1-2; D is unresolved. The CDR3 runs 13 residues. The V end was cut by 2 bases, the J end by 8 bases, with 12 bases between. From germline, CDR1 is MNHEY and CDR2 SMNVEV (reference sequence). In DNA, the CDR3 is TGTGCCAGCAGTTTAGATCCCCTCGCGGGCTACACCTTC. It translates to CASSLDPLAGYTF.

The chain employs TRBV7-9 and TRBJ2-7; 8 nucleotides match TRBD2. Germline V gives CDR1 SEHNR, CDR2 FQNEAQ (reference sequence). The V segment lost 4 bases and the J segment 3 bases; nucleotides outside the gene matches: 8. This CDR3 comprises 15 residues. CDR3 protein: CASSSSGLVVYEQYF. The CDR3, as DNA: TGTGCCAGCAGCTCCTCGGGACTAGTAGTCTACGAGCAGTACTTC.

The chain combines TRBV19 with TRBJ1-2; D call uncertain. This CDR3 has 14 amino acids. The germline V gene has CDR1 LNHDA and CDR2 SQIVND (reference sequence). Trimming left V 6 bases short and J 4 bases short, with 15 bases between. Written as DNA, the CDR3 is TGTGCCAGTAGCAGATCGACAACATTCTATGGCTACACCTTC. Translation gives CASSRSTTFYGYTF.

This clone has only a few counts. The chain joins TRBV2 to TRBJ1-2, with TRBD1 matching over 7 bases. Germline CDR1 and CDR2: SNHLY and FYNNEI. This CDR3 region has 14 residues. With 3 bases clipped from V and 4 bases from J, the junction kept 5 bases outside the gene matches. In DNA form, the CDR3 reads TGTGCCAGCAGTGAGGCAGGGGGTAGCTATGGCTACACCTTC. It codes for CASSEAGGSYGYTF.

This chain uses TRBV7-9 with TRBJ2-7; TRBD2 might be the D (5 bases). The CDR3 contains 15 residues. From germline, CDR1 is SEHNR and CDR2 FQNEAQ (reference sequence). Trimming left V 7 bases short and J 6 bases short, with 22 bases between. CDR3 sequence: CASTESSGWNGEQYF. CDR3 coding DNA: TGTGCCAGCACCGAGAGTTCGGGGTGGAATGGCGAGCAGTACTTC.

This clone came up a few times. The V and J genes are TRBV11-2 and TRBJ1-6; tentatively, D is TRBD1 (6 bases). Between the trimmed V and J ends, which lost 7 bases and 6 bases, there was a span of 16 bases. Germline-derived CDR1 and CDR2 are SGHAT and FQNNGV. The CDR3 spans 15 residues. The CDR3 loop is CASTSGGGGNSPLHF. The CDR3 nucleotides read TGTGCCAGCACCTCGGGAGGGGGAGGTAATTCACCCCTCCACTTT.

J is TRBJ1-2 and V is TRBV9; TRBD1 agrees at 11 bases. The junction had 4 bases not matched to a gene; V was cut back by 8 bases and J by 4 bases. The CDR3 sequence is 13 residues long. From germline, CDR1 is SGDLS and CDR2 YYNGEE. The CDR3 is CASAGTGGYGYTF. The DNA for the CDR3 is TGTGCCAGTGCCGGGACAGGGGGCTATGGCTACACCTTC.

The chain is built from TRBV5-1 and TRBJ2-7; TRBD2 agrees at 7 bases. The germline CDR1 and CDR2 sequences are SGHRS and YFSETQ. With V trimmed by 0 bases and J by 7 bases, 10 bases remained unmatched. This CDR3 is 15 amino acids long. CDR3 sequence: CASSLVSLAEAEQYF. CDR3 sequence (DNA): TGCGCCAGCAGCTTGGTTAGCCTAGCGGAAGCTGAGCAGTACTTC.

This clone was recorded only once. The chain couples TRBV19 to TRBJ1-2; D might be TRBD1 (6 bases). V was shortened by 8 bases and J by 4 bases, with 11 bases between the two germline ends. The CDR3 spans 12 residues. In germline, CDR1 is LNHDA, CDR2 SQIVND (reference sequence). CDR3 in amino acids: CASQGQGYGYTF. In nucleotides, the CDR3 is TGTGCCAGTCAGGGGCAGGGCTATGGCTACACCTTC.

This rearrangement joins TRBV2 to TRBJ2-1; 14 bases agree with TRBD2. The CDR3 has 16 residues. CDR1 is SNHLY, CDR2 FYNNEI, per germline. Germline trimming cut 6 bases from V and 4 bases from J; bases unmatched to any gene: 5. For the CDR3, the DNA is TGTGCCAGCAGAGAGACTAGCGGGAGGGGGTACAATGAGCAGTTCTTC. Translating it yields CASRETSGRGYNEQFF. Filled out from reference TRBV2 and TRBJ2-1, the complete variable domain reads EPEVTQTPSHQVTQMGQEVILRCVPISNHLYFYWYRQILGQKVEFLVSFYNNEISEKSEIFDDQFSVERPDGSNFTLKIRSTKLEDSAMYFCASRETSGRGYNEQFFGPGTRLTVL.

The chain carries TRBV4-1 and TRBJ2-5; 11 bases match TRBD2. V lost 8 bases to trimming and J lost 4 bases; unmatched junction nucleotides: 6. CDR3 size: 14 residues. Germline CDR1 is MGHRA and CDR2 is YSYEKL. DNA of the CDR3: TGCGCCAGCGCTAGACTAGCGGGGCTAGAGACCCAGTACTTC. This sequence encodes CASARLAGLETQYF.